This T cell receptor beta chain was retrieved from a study of blood T cell repertoires in COVID-19. Study-level information: Sites across the United States, Italy and Spain contributed samples from acute and convalescent COVID-19.

In the source study's methods: Amplification of reference gene primers was used by the study to estimate nucleated cell counts. Sequencing was performed with immunoSEQ multiplex PCR; in TCRdb, only in-frame clones are kept and a portion is missing. The D gene and trimming were derived from the DNA, and the V and J assignments and clone size from that table. The top ten clones hold about 3% of a sample with a few hundred thousand clones, about nine tenths of them seen once. CDR3 size: 17 residues. With 5 bases removed from V and 0 bases from J, the gap between germline ends came to 17 bases. Germline V CDR1 and CDR2: LNHDA, SQIVND (reference sequence).

V and J are TRBV19 and TRBJ1-5; D is possibly TRBD1 (5 bases). The sequenced sample was peripheral blood. The sequence derives from a woman aged 25 to 39 with active or convalescent COVID-19. The CDR3 bases are TGTGCCAGTAGTGGGGGGGATACAGCTAATAGCAATCAGCCCCAGCATTTT. Translation: CASSGGDTANSNQPQHF.